This entry lists 18 T cell receptor beta chains sequenced from one sample in a study of blood T cell repertoires in COVID-19. The repertoire was sequenced with immunoSEQ multiplex PCR; TCRdb's copy has only in-frame clones and lacks some. The repertoire holds about 190,000 clones, with approximately 87% as singletons. The sample comprised peripheral blood. The receptors were gathered from a woman between 18 and 29 years old who had recovered from COVID-19.

J is TRBJ1-1 and V is TRBV11-2; 9 positions match TRBD1. The CDR3 is 15 amino acids. The V and J ends lost 5 bases and 3 bases, in that order; junction bases with no gene match: 7. Per the germline V gene, CDR1 is SGHAT and CDR2 is FQNNGV. CDR3 nucleotides: TGTGCCAGCAGCACCGATACAGGGGGCCACACTGAAGCTTTCTTT. Translation gives CASSTDTGGHTEAFF.

The rearrangement links TRBV4-3 to TRBJ1-2; no definite D call. With 4 bases removed from V and 5 bases from J, the gap between germline ends came to 14 bases. Germline CDR1 LGHNA, CDR2 YSLEER. The CDR3 length is 14 residues. The CDR3 nucleotides are TGCGCCAGCAGCCTGGGAGAAGGGTTTTATGGCTACACCTTC. As protein: CASSLGEGFYGYTF.

The chain has TRBV10-3 and TRBJ1-6, with 10 positions matching TRBD1. The length of the CDR3 is 17 residues. Unmatched junction bases numbered 9, after V lost 3 bases and J lost 7 bases. Germline CDR1 reads ENHRY; CDR2 reads SYGVKD. The CDR3 loop reads CAISDEGQGIWNSPLHF. The CDR3 coding sequence is TGTGCCATCAGTGATGAGGGACAGGGGATTTGGAATTCACCCCTCCACTTT.

The chain has TRBV5-6 and TRBJ2-2; TRBD2 aligns across 13 bases. Germline-derived CDR1 and CDR2 are SGHDT and YYEEEE. The CDR3 contains 16 residues. The junction had 1 base not matched to a gene; V was cut back by 0 bases and J by 5 bases. The CDR3 reads CASSLEGLAGTGELFF. Written as DNA, the CDR3 is TGTGCCAGCAGCTTGGAGGGACTAGCGGGAACCGGGGAGCTGTTTTTT.

The chain joins TRBV27 to TRBJ1-1; no definite D call. The CDR3 spans 13 residues. Germline CDR1 reads MNHEY; CDR2 reads SMNVEV (reference sequence). V dropped 6 bases and J dropped 6 bases, with 14 bases sitting between them. The CDR3 coding sequence is TGTGCCAGCAGGCCAAGTCATTCGGCTGAAGCTTTCTTT. It specifies CASRPSHSAEAFF.

The chain has TRBV6-2 or TRBV6-3 and TRBJ2-3; D is unresolved. V was pared by 3 bases and J by 2 bases, with 15 bases between. This CDR3 comprises 16 residues. Germline CDR1 reads MNHEY; CDR2 reads SVGEGT. CDR3 coding DNA: TGTGCCAGCAGTTATTCAGCGCTCGATGACACAGATACGCAGTATTTT. Translated, it gives CASSYSALDDTDTQYF.

The count of this clone is one. The chain couples TRBV6-1 to TRBJ1-2; 9 nucleotides align to TRBD1. The V segment lost 4 bases and the J segment 6 bases; nucleotides outside the gene matches: 18. The CDR3 has 18 amino acids. In germline, CDR1 is MNHNS, CDR2 SASEGT. CDR3 in DNA: TGTGCCAGCAGTGGGGGACAGGGCACCCGGGGGAGGTGGAATGGCTACACCTTC. Amino acids: CASSGGQGTRGRWNGYTF.

The chain recombines TRBV6-5 with TRBJ2-7; TRBD1 matches at 9 bases. V was pared by 4 bases and J by 5 bases, with 9 bases of the junction left unmatched. CDR3 length: 15 residues. Germline CDR1 and CDR2: MNHEY and SVGAGI. CDR3 amino acids: CASSLDRGDLDEQYF. CDR3 sequence (DNA): TGTGCCAGCAGTTTGGACAGGGGAGATCTTGACGAGCAGTACTTC.

This chain joins TRBV9 and TRBJ1-4, with a tentative D call TRBD1 (5 bases). V was cut by 4 bases and J by 0 bases, with 13 bases left in between. Looked up from germline, CDR1 is SGDLS and CDR2 is YYNGEE. The CDR3 runs to 16 residues. Here the CDR3 reads CASSPHDSATNEKLFF. The CDR3 DNA reads TGTGCCAGCAGCCCACATGACAGTGCAACTAATGAAAAACTGTTTTTT. The whole variable domain, filled in from reference TRBV9 and TRBJ1-4, reads DSGVTQTPKHLITATGQRVTLRCSPRSGDLSVYWYQQSLDQGLQFLIQYYNGEERAKGNILERFSAQQFPDLHSELNLSSLELGDSALYFCASSPHDSATNEKLFFGSGTQLSVL.

CDR3 protein: CASSIVVRESGYEQYF. CDR3 sequence (DNA): TGTGCCAGTAGTATAGTAGTCCGGGAGAGCGGCTACGAGCAGTACTTC. The genes are TRBV19 and TRBJ2-7, with D perhaps TRBD2 (6 bases). Between the trimmed V and J ends, which lost 1 base and 3 bases, there was a span of 16 bases. The CDR3 runs 16 residues. Germline V lookup: CDR1 LNHDA, CDR2 SQIVND (reference sequence).

The chain recombines TRBV7-2 with TRBJ1-1, with D hard to call. Germline CDR1 is SGHTA and CDR2 is FQGNSA. The ends were cut back, 6 bases at V and 2 bases at J, with 13 bases in the middle. The CDR3 totals 14 residues. CDR3 bases: TGTGCCAGCAGGGTATCGGGGATAAACACTGAAGCTTTCTTT. It is translated as CASRVSGINTEAFF.

This clone came up once. The V call is TRBV24-1, the J call TRBJ2-2; D call uncertain. The CDR3 contains 13 residues. V was shortened by 4 bases and J by 3 bases, with 5 bases between the two germline ends. Germline V gene lookup returns CDR1 KGHDR and CDR2 SFDVKD. CDR3 loop: CATSDYYTGELFF. CDR3 DNA sequence: TGTGCCACCAGTGACTATTACACCGGGGAGCTGTTTTTT.

This sequence joins TRBV4-3 and TRBJ2-2, with 11 nucleotides matching TRBD2. CDR1 is LGHNA, CDR2 YSLEER, per germline. This CDR3 is built from 16 residues. The junction had 8 bases not matched to a gene; V was cut back by 4 bases and J by 7 bases. The CDR3 nucleotides read TGCGCCAGCAGCCGACTAGCGGGGACCTTAGGCGGGGAGCTGTTTTTT. This encodes CASSRLAGTLGGELFF.

The chain joins TRBV10-2 to TRBJ1-1; D call uncertain. Trimming removed 7 bases at V and 0 bases at J, with 9 bases between. Germline V lookup: CDR1 WSHSY, CDR2 SAAADI. The CDR3 loop spans 13 amino acids. The CDR3 region is CASMEFVNTEAFF. DNA of the CDR3: TGCGCCAGCATGGAGTTCGTGAACACTGAAGCTTTCTTT.

The chain links TRBV7-8 to TRBJ1-5; 7 bases are shared with TRBD1. This CDR3 region has 15 residues. Germline assignment: CDR1 SGHVS and CDR2 FQNEAQ. V dropped 4 bases and J dropped 9; count of bases not matched to a gene: 12. The CDR3 DNA reads as TGTGCCAGCAGCTCCGGACAGGTCATGCAATGGCCCCAGCATTTT. It codes for CASSSGQVMQWPQHF. Full variable domain (remainder filled in from reference TRBV7-8 and TRBJ1-5): GAGVSQSPRYKVAKRGQDVALRCDPISGHVSLFWYQQALGQGPEFLTYFQNEAQLDKSGLPSDRFFAERPEGSVSTLKIQRTQQEDSAVYLCASSSGQVMQWPQHFGDGTRLSIL.

The chain links TRBV11-1 to TRBJ2-7; the D is unclear. The CDR3 extends over 14 amino acids. Germline V gene sequence: CDR1 SGHAT, CDR2 FQDESV (reference sequence). V was shortened by 5 bases and J by 0 bases, with 11 bases between the two germline ends. The CDR3 DNA reads as TGTGCCAGCAGCAGTCGCGCGAGCTCCTACGAGCAGTACTTC. Encoded protein: CASSSRASSYEQYF.

CDR3 sequence: CASSLASGGAVDTQYF. DNA for the CDR3: TGTGCCAGCAGCTTAGCTAGCGGGGGGGCCGTAGATACGCAGTATTTT. The V gene is TRBV7-3, the J gene TRBJ2-3; 12 bases agree with TRBD2. CDR1 and CDR2 from the germline V gene are SGHTA and FQGTGA. J gave up 5 bases and V 2 bases, and 5 bases lay outside the gene matches. The CDR3 spans 16 residues.

This rearrangement joins TRBV3-1 (or the pseudogene TRBV3-2) to TRBJ2-1, with 11 bases identical to TRBD2. Germline V lookup: CDR1 LGHDT, CDR2 YNNKEL (reference sequence). The CDR3 is 18 residues long. Losses at the gene ends were 1 base for V and 0 bases for J; bases not matched to a gene: 5. The DNA of the CDR3 is TGTGCCAGCAGCCAAGCTAGCGGGGGGTCACCCTCCTACAATGAGCAGTTCTTC. Translation gives CASSQASGGSPSYNEQFF.